A single sample is the source of the 16 T cell receptor beta chains below, sequenced in a study of shared T cell receptors in the human thymus. The data were produced by immunoSEQ multiplex PCR, yet TCRdb's version contains in-frame clones alone and is incomplete. The sample has 720,000 or so clones, over 75% seen once; the top ten hold 0.0095% to 0.013%. These data also formed part of another study, on human thymus T cells.

The sequenced material came from thymocytes. Receptors originate from a girl less than two years old with a congenital heart defect.

The chain employs TRBV2 and TRBJ1-4; 12 bases are shared with TRBD1. J gave up 8 bases and V 7 bases, and 8 bases lay outside the gene matches. The CDR3 covers 15 residues. CDR1 and CDR2 from the germline V gene are SNHLY and FYNNEI. CDR3 region: CASIGTGGIGEKLFF. CDR3 DNA: TGTGCCAGCATCGGGACAGGGGGCATTGGGGAAAAACTGTTTTTT.

The gene calls are TRBV28 and TRBJ2-7; 8 bases align to TRBD1. The CDR3 contains 14 residues. The germline V gene encodes CDR1 MDHEN and CDR2 SYDVKM. V shed 4 bases, J shed 3 bases, and the junction held 5 bases outside the gene matches. CDR3 DNA sequence: TGTGCCAGCAGTTCAGGGGGCCGAGGCTACGAGCAGTACTTC. Its protein is CASSSGGRGYEQYF.

This chain uses TRBV10-3 with TRBJ2-7; 7 nucleotides match TRBD1. The ends lost 1 base at V and 2 bases at J; junction bases unmatched: 5. Germline V gene lookup returns CDR1 ENHRY and CDR2 SYGVKD. This CDR3 region has 15 residues. The CDR3 protein is CAISEYDRDTYEQYF. Written as DNA, the CDR3 is TGTGCCATCAGTGAGTATGACAGGGATACCTACGAGCAGTACTTC.

This clone was seen only once. This chain uses TRBV7-2 with TRBJ1-4, with D tentatively TRBD1 (6 bases). The V end was cut by 1 base, the J end by 1 base, with 10 bases between. Germline V gene sequence: CDR1 SGHTA, CDR2 FQGNSA. The CDR3 consists of 16 residues. The CDR3 is CASSLGGGGTNEKLFF. DNA for the CDR3: TGTGCCAGCAGCTTAGGGGGGGGCGGAACTAATGAAAAACTGTTTTTT. Full variable domain (remainder filled in from reference TRBV7-2 and TRBJ1-4): GAGVSQSPSNKVTEKGKDVELRCDPISGHTALYWYRQSLGQGLEFLIYFQGNSAPDKSGLPSDRFSAERTGGSVSTLTIQRTQQEDSAVYLCASSLGGGGTNEKLFFGSGTQLSVL.

The chain is built from TRBV6-4 and TRBJ1-6; D not resolved. The ends were cut back, 7 bases at V and 6 bases at J, with 4 bases in the middle. Germline CDR1 MRHNA, CDR2 SNTAGT. CDR3 length equals 11 residues. The CDR3 loop is CASTCNSPLHF. CDR3 nucleotide sequence: TGTGCCAGCACTTGTAATTCACCCCTCCACTTT.

The V gene is TRBV30, the J gene TRBJ2-7; 9 positions agree with TRBD1. Germline V gene sequence: CDR1 GTSNPN, CDR2 SVGIG (reference sequence). The CDR3 has 15 residues. J lost 3 bases, V lost 3 bases, and 9 bases had no gene match. As DNA, the CDR3 is TGTGCCTGGAGGACACCGGGACAGGGTCGCTACGAGCAGTACTTC. Encoded protein: CAWRTPGQGRYEQYF.

A few counts support this clone. J is TRBJ2-5 and V is TRBV6-5; 7 nucleotides line up with TRBD2. Germline V gene data show CDR1 as MNHEY and CDR2 as SVGAGI. The CDR3 covers 14 residues. V was pared by 4 bases and J by 1 base, with 3 bases of the junction left unmatched. CDR3 region: CASSSPGGQETQYF. Written as DNA, the CDR3 is TGTGCCAGCAGTTCCCCGGGGGGCCAAGAGACCCAGTACTTC.

The chain is built from TRBV2 and TRBJ1-5, with TRBD1 as a possible D gene (5 bases). Trimming shortened V by 5 bases and J by 8 bases, and 13 bases separated the two germline ends. CDR1 is SNHLY and CDR2 is FYNNEI in the germline V gene. This CDR3 is built from 13 residues. For the CDR3, the DNA is TGTGCCAGCAGTATAGGGGTAAAGAAGCCCCAGCATTTT. Its protein product is CASSIGVKKPQHF.

This CDR3 is CASSPRTWTESNTGELFF. As DNA, the CDR3 is TGTGCCAGCAGCCCCAGGACGTGGACAGAGAGTAACACCGGGGAGCTGTTTTTT. The rearrangement uses TRBV5-6 and TRBJ2-2; D might be TRBD1 (6 bases). The V end lost 4 bases, the J end lost 2 bases, and 21 bases lay between the germline ends. CDR1 SGHDT and CDR2 YYEEEE come from the germline V gene. CDR3 length: 18 amino acids.

The chain links TRBV5-1 to TRBJ2-1, with 13 bases matching TRBD2. This CDR3 spans 17 amino acids. V trimming: 6 bases; J trimming: 2 bases; junction bases outside the gene matches: 8. CDR1 SGHRS and CDR2 YFSETQ come from the germline V gene. The CDR3 here is CASTGLAGARAYNEQFF. CDR3 DNA: TGCGCCAGCACAGGACTAGCGGGGGCACGAGCCTACAATGAGCAGTTCTTC.

The chain joins TRBV19 to TRBJ2-7, with 8 bases matching TRBD1. Germline V CDR1 and CDR2: LNHDA, SQIVND (reference sequence). Unmatched junction bases numbered 8, after V lost 6 bases and J lost 1 base. CDR3 length: 15 amino acids. The CDR3 loop is CASRPTGASSYEQYF. CDR3 DNA sequence: TGTGCCAGTAGACCGACAGGGGCATCATCCTACGAGCAGTACTTC.

The sample holds one count of this clone. The chain has TRBV7-9 and TRBJ1-2; possible D gene TRBD1, 6 bases. The V end was cut by 5 bases, the J end by 8 bases, with 21 bases between. In germline, CDR1 is SEHNR, CDR2 FQNEAQ (reference sequence). The CDR3 runs 15 residues. In nucleotides, the CDR3 is TGTGCCAGCAGCCTACTTACTAGGACAGTTGGGGGCTACACCTTC. It codes for CASSLLTRTVGGYTF.

This chain uses TRBV19 with TRBJ1-1; D is ambiguous. Trimming cost V 4 bases and J 3 bases, with 9 bases left between them. Per the germline V gene, CDR1 is LNHDA and CDR2 is SQIVND (reference sequence). The CDR3 covers 13 residues. This CDR3 is CASSNRAHTEAFF. DNA of the CDR3: TGTGCCAGTAGTAATCGAGCCCACACTGAAGCTTTCTTT.

This clone was observed a few times. The chain employs TRBV6-1 and TRBJ1-4, with TRBD1 matching 9 bases. Trimming cost V 4 bases and J 6 bases; bases outside gene matches: 0. CDR1 and CDR2 from the germline V gene are MNHNS and SASEGT. The CDR3 consists of 13 residues. CDR3 in amino acids: CASSGDRDEKLFF. The CDR3 DNA reads as TGTGCCAGCAGTGGGGACAGGGATGAAAAACTGTTTTTT.

This clone has only one observation. The V gene is TRBV7-2, the J gene TRBJ1-2; D is possibly TRBD1 (5 bases). This CDR3 comprises 13 residues. Trimming removed 2 bases from V and 5 bases from J, with 9 bases in between. CDR1 is SGHTA, CDR2 FQGNSA, per germline. The CDR3: CASSLRQSYGYTF. The CDR3 DNA sequence: TGTGCCAGCAGCTTACGACAGTCATATGGCTACACCTTC. Using reference TRBV7-2 and TRBJ1-2 for the parts outside the CDR3, the full variable domain is GAGVSQSPSNKVTEKGKDVELRCDPISGHTALYWYRQSLGQGLEFLIYFQGNSAPDKSGLPSDRFSAERTGGSVSTLTIQRTQQEDSAVYLCASSLRQSYGYTFGSGTRLTVV.

CDR3: CASSARGTDKMGETQYF. Here the CDR3 DNA reads TGTGCCAGCAGCGCACGAGGGACAGATAAGATGGGAGAGACCCAGTACTTC. The chain is built from TRBV11-2 and TRBJ2-5; 7 nucleotides line up with TRBD1. With V trimmed by 5 bases and J by 4 bases, 16 bases remained unmatched. There are 17 residues in the CDR3. Germline lookup yields CDR1 SGHAT and CDR2 FQNNGV.